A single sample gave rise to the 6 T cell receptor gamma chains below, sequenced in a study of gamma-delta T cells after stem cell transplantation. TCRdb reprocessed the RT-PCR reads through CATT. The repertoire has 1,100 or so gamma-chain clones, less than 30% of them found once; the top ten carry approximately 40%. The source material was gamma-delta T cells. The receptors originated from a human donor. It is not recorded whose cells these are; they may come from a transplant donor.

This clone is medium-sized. CDR3 residues: CATWDGQRGRVSDWIKTF. CDR3 coding DNA: TGTGCCACCTGGGACGGGCAGAGGGGAAGAGTTAGTGATTGGATCAAGACGTTT. The rearrangement joins TRGV2 to TRGJP2. TCRdb offers no J gene call, so here the DNA was matched to germline to obtain one. The V gene's germline CDR1 is EGSNGY and CDR2 YDSYNSKV. The CDR3 spans 18 residues. V lost 0 bases, J lost 4 bases, and 14 bases stayed unmatched.

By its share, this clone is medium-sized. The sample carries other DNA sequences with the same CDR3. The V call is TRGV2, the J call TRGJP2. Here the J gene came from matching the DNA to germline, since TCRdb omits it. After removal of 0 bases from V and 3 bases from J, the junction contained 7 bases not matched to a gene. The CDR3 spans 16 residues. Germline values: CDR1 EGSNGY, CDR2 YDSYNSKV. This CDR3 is CATWDGPRRSDWIKTF. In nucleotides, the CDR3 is TGTGCCACCTGGGACGGGCCTCGTCGTAGTGATTGGATCAAGACGTTT.

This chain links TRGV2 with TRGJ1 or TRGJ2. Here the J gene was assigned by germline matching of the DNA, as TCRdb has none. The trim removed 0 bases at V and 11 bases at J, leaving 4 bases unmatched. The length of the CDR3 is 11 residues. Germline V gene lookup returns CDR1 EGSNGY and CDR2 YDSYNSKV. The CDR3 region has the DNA TGTGCCACCTGGGACGGGCCCGAGAAACTCTTT. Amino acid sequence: CATWDGPEKLF.

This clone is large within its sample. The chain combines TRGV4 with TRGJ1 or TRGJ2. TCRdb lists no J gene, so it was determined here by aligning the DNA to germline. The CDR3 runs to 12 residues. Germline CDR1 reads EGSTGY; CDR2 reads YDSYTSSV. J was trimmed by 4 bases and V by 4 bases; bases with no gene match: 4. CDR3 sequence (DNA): TGTGCCACCTGGGAACGGTATTATAAGAAACTCTTT. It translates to CATWERYYKKLF.

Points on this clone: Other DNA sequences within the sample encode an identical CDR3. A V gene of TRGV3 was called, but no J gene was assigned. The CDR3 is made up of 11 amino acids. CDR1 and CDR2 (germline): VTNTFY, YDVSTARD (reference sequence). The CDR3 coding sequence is TGTGCCACCTGGGACTTCAGAGGGGGACTCTTT. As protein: CATWDFRGGLF.

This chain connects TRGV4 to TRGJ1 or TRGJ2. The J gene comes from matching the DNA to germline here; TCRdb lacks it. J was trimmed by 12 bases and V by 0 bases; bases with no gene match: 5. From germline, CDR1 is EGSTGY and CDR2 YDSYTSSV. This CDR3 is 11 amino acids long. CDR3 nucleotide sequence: TGTGCCACCTGGGATGGGCCGAGGAAACTCTTT. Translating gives CATWDGPRKLF.